Here is one T cell receptor beta chain with its context. The sample belongs to a study of blood T cell repertoires in COVID-19. The Seattle patients, enrolled during active infection, were followed longitudinally. Repertoires were generated with immunoSEQ multiplex PCR, while TCRdb's copy carries only in-frame clones and drops some. This sample yields roughly 500,000 clones, of which roughly 89% are seen a single time; roughly 1% belongs to the top ten. With 4 bases clipped from V and 7 bases from J, the junction kept 7 bases outside the gene matches. This CDR3 region has 14 residues. Germline CDR1 reads SGHNT; CDR2 reads YENEEA.

The clonotype originates from a man younger than 35 with COVID-19, enrolled during active disease. Sequencing input: peripheral blood. This chain joins TRBV11-3 and TRBJ1-2, with 9 bases lining up with TRBD1. The CDR3 here is CASSSTGGKGGYTF. The CDR3 bases are TGTGCCAGCAGCTCTACAGGGGGCAAGGGTGGCTACACCTTC.